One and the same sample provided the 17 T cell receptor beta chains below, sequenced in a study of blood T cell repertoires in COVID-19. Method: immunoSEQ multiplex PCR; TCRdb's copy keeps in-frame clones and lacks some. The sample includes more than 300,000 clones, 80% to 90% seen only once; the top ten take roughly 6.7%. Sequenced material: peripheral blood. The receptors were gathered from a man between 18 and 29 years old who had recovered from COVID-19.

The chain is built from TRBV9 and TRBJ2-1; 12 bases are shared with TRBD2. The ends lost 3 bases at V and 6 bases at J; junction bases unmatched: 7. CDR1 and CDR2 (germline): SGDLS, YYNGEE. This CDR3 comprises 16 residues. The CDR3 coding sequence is TGTGCCAGCAGCGCTCGACTAGCGGGAGATGGCAATGAGCAGTTCTTC. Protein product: CASSARLAGDGNEQFF.

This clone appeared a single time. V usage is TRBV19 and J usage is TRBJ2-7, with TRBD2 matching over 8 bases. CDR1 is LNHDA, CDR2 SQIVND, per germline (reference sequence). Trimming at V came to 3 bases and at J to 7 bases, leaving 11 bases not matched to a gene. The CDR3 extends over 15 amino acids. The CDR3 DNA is TGTGCCAGTAGTATGCTACTAGCGGACTCGAGAGAGCAGTACTTC. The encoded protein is CASSMLLADSREQYF.

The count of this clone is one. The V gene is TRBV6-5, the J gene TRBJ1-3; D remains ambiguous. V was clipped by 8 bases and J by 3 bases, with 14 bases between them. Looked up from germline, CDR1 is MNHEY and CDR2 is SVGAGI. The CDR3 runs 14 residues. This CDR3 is CASGPGGGGNTIYF. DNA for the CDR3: TGTGCCAGCGGCCCCGGAGGTGGTGGAAACACCATATATTTT.

The DNA of the CDR3 is TGTGCCAGCAGTAAGACAGGGAGCGGCTACACCTTC. Translation: CASSKTGSGYTF. The rearrangement links TRBV2 to TRBJ1-2, with 7 bases matching TRBD1. V was pared by 5 bases and J by 8 bases, with 5 bases of the junction left unmatched. Germline CDR1 reads SNHLY; CDR2 reads FYNNEI. The length of the CDR3 is 12 residues. Full variable domain (rest looked up from reference TRBV2 and TRBJ1-2): EPEVTQTPSHQVTQMGQEVILRCVPISNHLYFYWYRQILGQKVEFLVSFYNNEISEKSEIFDDQFSVERPDGSNFTLKIRSTKLEDSAMYFCASSKTGSGYTFGSGTRLTVV.

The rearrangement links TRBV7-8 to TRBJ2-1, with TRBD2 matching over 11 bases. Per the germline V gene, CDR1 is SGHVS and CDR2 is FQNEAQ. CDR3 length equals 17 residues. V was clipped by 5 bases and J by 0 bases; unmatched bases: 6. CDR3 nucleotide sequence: TGTGCCAGCAGCCCTAGCGGGAGGTCCAGCTCCTACAATGAGCAGTTCTTC. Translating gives CASSPSGRSSSYNEQFF.

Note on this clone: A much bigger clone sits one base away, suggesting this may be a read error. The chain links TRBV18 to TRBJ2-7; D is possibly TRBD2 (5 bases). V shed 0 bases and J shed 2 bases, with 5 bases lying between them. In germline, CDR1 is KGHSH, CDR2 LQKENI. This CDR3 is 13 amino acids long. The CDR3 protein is CASSPPGTYEQYF. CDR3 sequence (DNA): TGTGCCAGCTCACCACCCGGGACCTACGAGCAGTACTTC.

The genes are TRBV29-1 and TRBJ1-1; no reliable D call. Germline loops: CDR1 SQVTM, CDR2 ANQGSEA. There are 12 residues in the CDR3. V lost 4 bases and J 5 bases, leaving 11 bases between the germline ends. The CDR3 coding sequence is TGCAGCGTTGCAGAAGGAGGAACTGAAGCTTTCTTT. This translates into CSVAEGGTEAFF.

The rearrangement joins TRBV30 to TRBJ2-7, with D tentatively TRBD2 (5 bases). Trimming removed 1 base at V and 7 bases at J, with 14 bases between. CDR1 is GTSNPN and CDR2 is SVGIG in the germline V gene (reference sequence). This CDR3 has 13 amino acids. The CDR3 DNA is TGTGCCTGGAGTGCCCAGCGCACGGGGGAGCAGTACTTC. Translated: CAWSAQRTGEQYF.

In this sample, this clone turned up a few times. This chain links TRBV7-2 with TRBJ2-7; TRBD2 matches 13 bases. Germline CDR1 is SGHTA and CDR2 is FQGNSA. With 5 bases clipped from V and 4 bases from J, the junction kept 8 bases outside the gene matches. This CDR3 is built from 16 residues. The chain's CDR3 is CASSPGTSGIPYEQYF. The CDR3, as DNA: TGTGCCAGCAGCCCCGGGACTAGCGGGATTCCTTACGAGCAGTACTTC. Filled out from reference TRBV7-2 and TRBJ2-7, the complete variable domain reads GAGVSQSPSNKVTEKGKDVELRCDPISGHTALYWYRQSLGQGLEFLIYFQGNSAPDKSGLPSDRFSAERTGGSVSTLTIQRTQQEDSAVYLCASSPGTSGIPYEQYFGPGTRLTVT.

The CDR3 DNA follows: TGTGCCAGCAGCCCAGCCGGGGGGCTCTACAATGAGCAGTTCTTC. Amino acid sequence: CASSPAGGLYNEQFF. The chain joins TRBV14 to TRBJ2-1; a possible D gene is TRBD2 (7 bases). The CDR3 has 15 amino acids. Trimming took off 4 bases at V and 3 bases at J, with 13 bases between the two ends. Germline V CDR1 and CDR2: SGHDN, FVKESK. Supplemented by reference TRBV14 and TRBJ2-1, the full variable domain reads EAGVTQFPSHSVIEKGQTVTLRCDPISGHDNLYWYRRVMGKEIKFLLHFVKESKQDESGMPNNRFLAERTGGTYSTLKVQPAELEDSGVYFCASSPAGGLYNEQFFGPGTRLTVL.

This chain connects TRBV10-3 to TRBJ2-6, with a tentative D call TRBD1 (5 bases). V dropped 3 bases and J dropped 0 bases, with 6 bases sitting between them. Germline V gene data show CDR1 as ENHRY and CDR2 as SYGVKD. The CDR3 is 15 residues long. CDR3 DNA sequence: TGTGCCATCAGTGAAGGGGTCTCTGGGGCCAACGTCCTGACTTTC. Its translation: CAISEGVSGANVLTF.

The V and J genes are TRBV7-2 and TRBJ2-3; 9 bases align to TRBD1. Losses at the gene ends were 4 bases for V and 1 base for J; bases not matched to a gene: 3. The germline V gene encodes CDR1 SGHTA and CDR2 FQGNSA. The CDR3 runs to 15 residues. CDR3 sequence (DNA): TGTGCCAGCAGCTCTTGGACAGGGGGCACAGATACGCAGTATTTT. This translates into CASSSWTGGTDTQYF.

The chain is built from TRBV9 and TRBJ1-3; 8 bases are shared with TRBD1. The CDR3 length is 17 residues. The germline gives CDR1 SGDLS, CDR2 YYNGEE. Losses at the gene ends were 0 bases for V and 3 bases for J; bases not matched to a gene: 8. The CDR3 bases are TGTGCCAGCAGCGTAGATCCCCAGGGGGCGTATGGAAACACCATATATTTT. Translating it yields CASSVDPQGAYGNTIYF.

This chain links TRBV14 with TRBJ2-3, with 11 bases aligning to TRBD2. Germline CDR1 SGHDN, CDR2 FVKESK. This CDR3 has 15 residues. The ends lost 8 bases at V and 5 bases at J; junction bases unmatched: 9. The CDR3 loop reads CASYHSGGAGDTQYF. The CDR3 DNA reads TGTGCCAGCTATCATAGCGGGGGGGCTGGAGATACGCAGTATTTT.

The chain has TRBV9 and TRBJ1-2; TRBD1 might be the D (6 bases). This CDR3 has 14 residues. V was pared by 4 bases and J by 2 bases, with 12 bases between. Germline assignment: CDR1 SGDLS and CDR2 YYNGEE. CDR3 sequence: CASSLRDTNYGYTF. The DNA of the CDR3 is TGTGCCAGCAGCCTCAGGGACACAAACTATGGCTACACCTTC.

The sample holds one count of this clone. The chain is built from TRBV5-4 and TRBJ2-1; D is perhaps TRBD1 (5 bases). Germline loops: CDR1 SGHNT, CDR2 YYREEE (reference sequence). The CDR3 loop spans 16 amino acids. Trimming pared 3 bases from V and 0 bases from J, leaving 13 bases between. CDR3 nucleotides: TGTGCCAGCAGCTACCCTGACAGTCGCTCCTACAATGAGCAGTTCTTC. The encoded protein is CASSYPDSRSYNEQFF.

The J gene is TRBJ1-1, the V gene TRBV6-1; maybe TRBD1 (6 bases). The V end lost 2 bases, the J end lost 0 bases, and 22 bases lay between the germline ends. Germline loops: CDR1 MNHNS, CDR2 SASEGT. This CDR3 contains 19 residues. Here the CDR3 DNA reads TGTGCCAGCAGTGAAAGGGCCCCAGAGGGGGGGCGAATGAACACTGAAGCTTTCTTT. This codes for CASSERAPEGGRMNTEAFF.